Below are 20 T cell receptor beta chains sequenced from a single sample in a study of vaccination and CD4 T cells after COVID-19. These receptors have no identified antigens. The treatment was: approximately 11-day PBMC culture with coronavirus spike peptide pools or control peptides (ViraFEST assay). The Oncomine TCR Beta short-read assay was applied to DNA of cultured CD4+ T cells. TCRdb reanalysed the PCR reads using MiXCR and keeps one entry per CDR3 protein. This table holds 17,000 or so distinct CDR3 sequences, less than 35% found once. Specimen: cultured CD4+ T cells from blood. Receptors originate from a human donor with COVID-19.

There are a few counts of this clonotype. The V and J genes are TRBV7-9 and TRBJ2-7; D is possibly TRBD1 (6 bases). Looked up from germline, CDR1 is SEHNR and CDR2 is FQNEAQ (reference sequence). The CDR3 length is 13 residues. V lost 4 bases and J 4 bases, leaving 11 bases between the germline ends. For the CDR3, the DNA is TGTGCCAGCAGCTACGGACAGTTGTACGAGCAGTACTTC. Translated, it gives CASSYGQLYEQYF. Filled out from reference TRBV7-9 and TRBJ2-7, the complete variable domain reads DTGVSQNPRHKITKRGQNVTFRCDPISEHNRLYWYRQTLGQGPEFLTYFQNEAQLEKSRLLSDRFSAERPKGSFSTLEIQRTEQGDSAMYLCASSYGQLYEQYFGPGTRLTVT.

This clonotype is judged medium-sized. This chain joins TRBV15 and TRBJ1-2; D is perhaps TRBD1 (5 bases). The CDR3 runs to 17 residues. Germline V lookup: CDR1 LNHNV, CDR2 YYDKDF (reference sequence). The germline V and J ends were trimmed by 0 bases and 1 base, with 15 bases remaining between them. CDR3 coding DNA: TGTGCCACCAGCAGAGACCGGGTCGCTCAGGGTAACTATGGCTACACCTTC. As protein: CATSRDRVAQGNYGYTF.

This rearrangement joins TRBV24-1 to TRBJ2-3, with TRBD2 matching 11 bases. With V trimmed by 0 bases and J by 11 bases, 3 bases remained unmatched. Germline V gene data show CDR1 as KGHDR and CDR2 as SFDVKD. This CDR3 is 14 amino acids long. The CDR3 sequence is CATSDLTSGGKQYF. The CDR3 nucleotides read TGTGCCACCAGTGATTTGACTAGCGGGGGTAAGCAGTATTTT.

This clonotype appeared a few times. This chain connects TRBV20-1 to TRBJ2-5; 7 nucleotides match TRBD1. The CDR3 runs 12 residues. Germline loops: CDR1 DFQATT, CDR2 SNEGSKA (reference sequence). Germline trimming cut 4 bases from V and 1 base from J; bases unmatched to any gene: 0. The CDR3 loop reads CSANRGQETQYF. The CDR3 DNA reads as TGCAGTGCTAACAGGGGCCAAGAGACCCAGTACTTC.

This clonotype was detected only a few times. The chain links TRBV19 to TRBJ1-5; TRBD1 agrees at 7 bases. The CDR3 has 15 amino acids. Germline V gene data show CDR1 as LNHDA and CDR2 as SQIVND (reference sequence). The V segment lost 5 bases and the J segment 3 bases; nucleotides outside the gene matches: 7. In nucleotides, the CDR3 is TGTGCCAGTAGTGGTCCGGGACAGCCCAATCAGCCCCAGCATTTT. It specifies CASSGPGQPNQPQHF. The whole variable domain, remainder taken from reference TRBV19 and TRBJ1-5, is DGGITQSPKYLFRKEGQNVTLSCEQNLNHDAMYWYRQDPGQGLRLIYYSQIVNDFQKGDIAEGYSVSREKKESFPLTVTSAQKNPTAFYLCASSGPGQPNQPQHFGDGTRLSIL.

CDR3 region: CASSPQGRTQYF. The DNA for the CDR3 is TGTGCCAGCAGTCCCCAAGGGAGGACCCAGTACTTC. The chain uses TRBV28 and TRBJ2-5, with D perhaps TRBD2 (5 bases). Germline CDR1 reads MDHEN; CDR2 reads SYDVKM. The CDR3 spans 12 residues. The V end lost 5 bases, the J end lost 7 bases, and 11 bases lay between the germline ends. The full variable domain, with the rest looked up from reference TRBV28 and TRBJ2-5, is DVKVTQSSRYLVKRTGEKVFLECVQDMDHENMFWYRQDPGLGLRLIYFSYDVKMKEKGDIPEGYSVSREKKERFSLILESASTNQTSMYLCASSPQGRTQYFGPGTRLLVL.

This clonotype qualifies as medium-sized. The chain couples TRBV19 to TRBJ1-5, with D possibly being TRBD1 (5 bases). This CDR3 contains 15 residues. The V gene's germline CDR1 is LNHDA and CDR2 SQIVND (reference sequence). V gave up 5 bases and J gave up 3 bases, with 14 bases separating them. Written as DNA, the CDR3 is TGTGCCAGTAGTGCTCGGGGGAGGAACAATCAGCCCCAGCATTTT. Its translation: CASSARGRNNQPQHF.

By its share, this clonotype is medium-sized. The genes are TRBV21-1 and TRBJ1-2. TRBV21-1 is a known pseudogene. The CDR3 spans 12 residues. The CDR3, as DNA: TGTGCCAGCAGCCCAGCTAACTATGGCTACACCTTC. Protein: CASSPANYGYTF.

The genes are TRBV2 and TRBJ2-1; D may be TRBD2 (6 bases). With 2 bases removed from V and 5 bases from J, the gap between germline ends came to 19 bases. The CDR3 runs to 17 residues. Germline lookup yields CDR1 SNHLY and CDR2 FYNNEI. The CDR3 loop is CASSEWGRGISHNEQFF. The CDR3 DNA reads as TGTGCCAGCAGTGAATGGGGTCGGGGGATCTCGCACAATGAGCAGTTCTTC.

This clonotype has more than one count but fewer than ten. The V call is TRBV2, the J call TRBJ1-1, with D possibly TRBD1 on 5 matching bases. This CDR3 is built from 13 residues. Trimming shortened V by 11 bases and J by 0 bases, and 13 bases separated the two germline ends. Per germline, CDR1 SNHLY and CDR2 FYNNEI. The CDR3 sequence: CAGARGVNTEAFF. The CDR3 nucleotides read TGTGCCGGGGCCCGAGGGGTGAACACTGAAGCTTTCTTT.

This clonotype turned up a few times. For the CDR3, the DNA is TGCAGTGCTACTGGACAGGGATGGAACACTGAAGCTTTCTTT. The encoded protein is CSATGQGWNTEAFF. The chain carries TRBV20-1 and TRBJ1-1; TRBD1 aligns across 8 bases. J lost 1 base, V lost 4 bases, and 5 bases had no gene match. CDR1 DFQATT and CDR2 SNEGSKA come from the germline V gene (reference sequence). This CDR3 has 14 residues.

V usage is TRBV11-2 and J usage is TRBJ1-2, with D unresolved. Trimming pared 5 bases from V and 5 bases from J, leaving 9 bases between. The CDR3 runs 12 residues. Per germline, CDR1 SGHAT and CDR2 FQNNGV. CDR3 nucleotide sequence: TGTGCCAGCAGCATATCACGTTATGGCTACACCTTC. It codes for CASSISRYGYTF. The full variable domain, completed using reference TRBV11-2 and TRBJ1-2, is EAGVAQSPRYKIIEKRQSVAFWCNPISGHATLYWYQQILGQGPKLLIQFQNNGVVDDSQLPKDRFSAERLKGVDSTLKIQPAKLEDSAVYLCASSISRYGYTFGSGTRLTVV.

Relative to its sample, this clonotype is medium-sized. The chain has TRBV24-1 and TRBJ1-6, with a weak D call TRBD1 (5 bases). Trimming stripped 9 bases from V and 10 bases from J, with 18 bases between. Germline CDR1 is KGHDR and CDR2 is SFDVKD. This CDR3 contains 14 residues. DNA of the CDR3: TGTGCCACCCTCATTCTAACAAGGGGATCACCCCTCCACTTT. Amino acids: CATLILTRGSPLHF.

The chain recombines TRBV6-1 with TRBJ2-3; 9 bases are shared with TRBD2. The CDR3 runs to 16 residues. Germline values: CDR1 MNHNS, CDR2 SASEGT. Germline trimming cut 2 bases from V and 1 base from J; bases unmatched to any gene: 4. CDR3 in DNA: TGTGCCAGCAGTGAAAGTGGCGGGGGGGGCACAGATACGCAGTATTTT. It yields the protein CASSESGGGGTDTQYF.

The V gene is TRBV6-1, the J gene TRBJ1-6; 9 bases are shared with TRBD1. The junction had 3 bases not matched to a gene; V was cut back by 3 bases and J by 9 bases. The CDR3 extends over 14 amino acids. Germline V gene lookup returns CDR1 MNHNS and CDR2 SASEGT. In DNA, the CDR3 is TGTGCCAGCAGTGAGGGGACAGGGAGTTCACCCCTCCACTTT. It yields the protein CASSEGTGSSPLHF.

The sample holds a few counts of this clonotype. V is TRBV25-1 and J is TRBJ1-6; TRBD1 agrees at 9 bases. The CDR3 contains 17 residues. Unmatched junction bases numbered 15, after V lost 6 bases and J lost 9 bases. CDR1 MGHDK and CDR2 SYGVNS come from the germline V gene. The DNA of the CDR3 is TGTGCCAGCAGAGGAGCTCGGGGGGGACAGGGAGGTTCACCCCTCCACTTT. This gives the protein CASRGARGGQGGSPLHF.

The CDR3 DNA is TGTGCCAGTAGCGGGGAAGGCTCTGGAAACACCATATATTTT. As protein: CASSGEGSGNTIYF. The chain couples TRBV19 to TRBJ1-3; D not certain. Germline lookup yields CDR1 LNHDA and CDR2 SQIVND (reference sequence). With 6 bases removed from V and 0 bases from J, the gap between germline ends came to 9 bases. This CDR3 contains 14 residues.

In this sample, this clonotype turned up a few times. This chain connects TRBV6-1 to TRBJ1-5, with 7 bases matching TRBD1. Germline-derived CDR1 and CDR2 are MNHNS and SASEGT. The CDR3 runs to 13 residues. Losses at the gene ends were 3 bases for V and 7 bases for J; bases not matched to a gene: 3. CDR3 amino acids: CASSETGSQPQHF. The CDR3 bases are TGTGCCAGCAGTGAGACAGGGTCCCAGCCCCAGCATTTT.

The rearrangement uses TRBV27 and TRBJ1-4; 7 bases are a match to TRBD1. Germline values: CDR1 MNHEY, CDR2 SMNVEV (reference sequence). The CDR3 spans 16 residues. The junction had 6 bases not matched to a gene; V was cut back by 0 bases and J by 5 bases. CDR3 protein: CASSLSRRDRNEKLFF. The DNA of the CDR3 is TGTGCCAGCAGTTTATCGCGCCGGGACAGAAATGAAAAACTGTTTTTT.

This clonotype was found a few times. This chain links TRBV29-1 with TRBJ2-5; maybe TRBD2 (5 bases). This CDR3 has 12 amino acids. The germline CDR1 and CDR2 sequences are SQVTM and ANQGSEA. The V gene lost 3 bases and the J gene lost 2 bases, with 7 bases spanning the gap. CDR3 DNA sequence: TGCAGCGTTGACCCGGGACAAGAGACCCAGTACTTC. It yields the protein CSVDPGQETQYF.